The 21 T cell receptor beta chains below were found in one sample sequenced in a study of beta chain features in type 1 diabetes. cDNA synthesis used the whole RNA isolate, giving expressed TCRB sequences. Libraries were prepared by immunoSEQ multiplex PCR; TCRdb keeps only in-frame clonotypes and omits some of them. The profile shows 350,000 to 450,000 clones, roughly 15% of them singletons. Sequencing was performed on naive CD4+ T cells from blood. Every receptor here comes from a woman younger than 30 in good health.

In its sample, this clone was seen a few times. V usage is TRBV9 and J usage is TRBJ1-2; a possible D gene is TRBD1 (6 bases). Germline V gene sequence: CDR1 SGDLS, CDR2 YYNGEE. The length of the CDR3 is 13 residues. The germline V and J ends were trimmed by 3 bases and 8 bases, with 14 bases remaining between them. Here the CDR3 DNA reads TGTGCCAGCAGCGCCCCGGACAGTACGGGCTACACCTTC. As protein: CASSAPDSTGYTF. Full variable domain (remainder filled in from reference TRBV9 and TRBJ1-2): DSGVTQTPKHLITATGQRVTLRCSPRSGDLSVYWYQQSLDQGLQFLIQYYNGEERAKGNILERFSAQQFPDLHSELNLSSLELGDSALYFCASSAPDSTGYTFGSGTRLTVV.

The chain combines TRBV28 with TRBJ2-7, with TRBD1 matching over 9 bases. The CDR3 length is 15 residues. Unmatched junction bases numbered 7, after V lost 5 bases and J lost 2 bases. CDR1 is MDHEN and CDR2 is SYDVKM in the germline V gene. CDR3 DNA sequence: TGTGCCAGCAGTGGACGGGACAGGGTAACCTACGAGCAGTACTTC. It encodes CASSGRDRVTYEQYF.

This clone appeared a few times. The sample contains more than one DNA sequence encoding this CDR3. The chain combines TRBV5-1 with TRBJ2-6; D remains unclear. Trimming took off 4 bases at V and 1 base at J, with 6 bases between the two ends. This CDR3 spans 14 amino acids. Germline V gene lookup returns CDR1 SGHRS and CDR2 YFSETQ. CDR3 sequence: CASSLLSGANVLTF. CDR3 coding DNA: TGCGCCAGCAGCCTCTTATCTGGGGCCAACGTCCTGACTTTC.

The chain has TRBV28 and TRBJ1-5; TRBD1 aligns across 10 bases. Per germline, CDR1 MDHEN and CDR2 SYDVKM. CDR3 length: 16 amino acids. V trimming: 5 bases; J trimming: 4 bases; junction bases outside the gene matches: 8. CDR3 residues: CASSPTGGAWNQPQHF. DNA of the CDR3: TGTGCCAGCAGTCCGACAGGGGGCGCATGGAATCAGCCCCAGCATTTT.

The rearrangement uses TRBV6-5 and TRBJ1-2; 9 positions agree with TRBD1. Germline values: CDR1 MNHEY, CDR2 SVGAGI. V lost 4 bases and J lost 0; bases outside the gene matches: 3. The CDR3 runs 15 residues. Here the CDR3 reads CASSLGTGPNYGYTF. DNA for the CDR3: TGTGCCAGCAGTTTGGGGACAGGGCCTAACTATGGCTACACCTTC.

On this clone: The same CDR3 is also encoded by other DNA sequences in this sample. The CDR3 region has the DNA TGTGCCTGGAGTTCTGGGAGCTCCTACAATGAGCAGTTCTTC. Its translation: CAWSSGSSYNEQFF. V gene TRBV30 combines with J gene TRBJ2-1; TRBD2 might be the D (5 bases). The CDR3 spans 14 residues. Germline loops: CDR1 GTSNPN, CDR2 SVGIG (reference sequence). The V end lost 2 bases, the J end lost 0 bases, and 8 bases lay between the germline ends. The full variable domain, rest sourced from reference TRBV30 and TRBJ2-1, is SQTIHQWPATLVQPVGSPLSLECTVEGTSNPNLYWYRQAAGRGLQLLFYSVGIGQISSEVPQNLSASRPQDRQFILSSKKLLLSDSGFYLCAWSSGSSYNEQFFGPGTRLTVL.

The CDR3 bases are TGTGCCAGCAGCCAAGATCTTAAGCGGGAAGGAGCAGATACGCAGTATTTT. As protein: CASSQDLKREGADTQYF. The rearrangement uses TRBV14 and TRBJ2-3, with TRBD2 identical over 7 bases. J lost 4 bases, V lost 0 bases, and 10 bases had no gene match. This CDR3 contains 17 residues. Germline V gene sequence: CDR1 SGHDN, CDR2 FVKESK.

This clone was detected only a few times. The rearrangement uses TRBV25-1 and TRBJ2-6, with no clear D. CDR3 length: 14 residues. Trimming stripped 4 bases from V and 0 bases from J, with 4 bases between. CDR1 and CDR2 (germline): MGHDK, SYGVNS. The DNA for the CDR3 is TGTGCCAGCAGTGGCAGCTCTGGGGCCAACGTCCTGACTTTC. This encodes CASSGSSGANVLTF.

The V and J genes are TRBV28 and TRBJ2-7, with 9 positions matching TRBD2. Germline CDR1 is MDHEN and CDR2 is SYDVKM. This CDR3 is built from 16 residues. V shed 3 bases, J shed 5 bases, and the junction held 11 bases outside the gene matches. This CDR3 is CASSFPHSGSRDEQYF. In nucleotides, the CDR3 is TGTGCCAGCAGTTTTCCCCATAGCGGGAGTAGGGACGAGCAGTACTTC.

With respect to this clone: At the DNA level, this CDR3 is encoded by other sequences in the same sample as well. The gene calls are TRBV5-1 and TRBJ2-7; 8 nucleotides agree with TRBD2. Unmatched junction bases numbered 4, after V lost 4 bases and J lost 1 base. CDR3 length equals 14 residues. Germline CDR1 and CDR2: SGHRS and YFSETQ. The CDR3 DNA reads TGCGCCAGCAGCGTCAGCGGGAGTTCCTACGAGCAGTACTTC. It specifies CASSVSGSSYEQYF.

The V and J genes are TRBV28 and TRBJ2-7; 11 bases map to TRBD2. From germline, CDR1 is MDHEN and CDR2 SYDVKM. J was trimmed by 5 bases and V by 3 bases; bases with no gene match: 3. The CDR3 length is 14 residues. Written as DNA, the CDR3 is TGTGCCAGCAGTTTCCTAGCGGGAGGAAACGAGCAGTACTTC. Protein: CASSFLAGGNEQYF. Supplemented by reference TRBV28 and TRBJ2-7, the full variable domain reads DVKVTQSSRYLVKRTGEKVFLECVQDMDHENMFWYRQDPGLGLRLIYFSYDVKMKEKGDIPEGYSVSREKKERFSLILESASTNQTSMYLCASSFLAGGNEQYFGPGTRLTVT.

This sequence joins TRBV28 and TRBJ2-1, with 8 bases identical to TRBD2. Unmatched junction bases numbered 8, after V lost 7 bases and J lost 6 bases. Germline CDR1 and CDR2: MDHEN and SYDVKM. The length of the CDR3 is 14 residues. This CDR3 is CASKGASGFNEQFF. The DNA of the CDR3 is TGTGCCAGCAAAGGGGCTAGCGGGTTCAATGAGCAGTTCTTC.

There are a few counts of this clone. CDR3: CASSARIESGELFF. CDR3 nucleotides: TGTGCCAGCAGCGCCAGAATTGAATCCGGGGAGCTGTTTTTT. This sequence joins TRBV9 and TRBJ2-2; D gene ambiguous. The germline V gene has CDR1 SGDLS and CDR2 YYNGEE. V lost 3 bases to trimming and J lost 6 bases, with 12 bases between them. This CDR3 region has 14 residues.

The chain employs TRBV7-2 and TRBJ1-2; 7 positions agree with TRBD1. There are 14 residues in the CDR3. Trimming cost V 1 base and J 3 bases; bases outside gene matches: 2. CDR1 SGHTA and CDR2 FQGNSA come from the germline V gene. The CDR3 is CASSLGQGDYGYTF. CDR3 coding DNA: TGTGCCAGCAGCTTAGGGCAGGGGGACTATGGCTACACCTTC.

Only a few counts were recorded for this clone. The V call is TRBV30, the J call TRBJ2-2; D ambiguous. There are 12 residues in the CDR3. Trimming shortened V by 2 bases and J by 7 bases, and 8 bases separated the two germline ends. Per the germline V gene, CDR1 is GTSNPN and CDR2 is SVGIG (reference sequence). Here the CDR3 reads CAWSRSIGELFF. In nucleotides, the CDR3 is TGTGCCTGGAGTCGGAGCATCGGGGAGCTGTTTTTT.

The chain couples TRBV28 to TRBJ2-7, with 7 bases identical to TRBD2. The CDR3 spans 13 residues. The V and J ends lost 8 bases and 5 bases, in that order; junction bases with no gene match: 9. Germline V gene sequence: CDR1 MDHEN, CDR2 SYDVKM. Here the CDR3 reads CASRSGGSHEQYF. The CDR3 nucleotides are TGTGCCAGCCGATCCGGGGGGAGTCACGAGCAGTACTTC.

The rearrangement uses TRBV7-2 and TRBJ2-3; D is undetermined. CDR1 and CDR2 from the germline V gene are SGHTA and FQGNSA. The CDR3 consists of 16 residues. V lost 5 bases and J lost 0, with 15 bases in between. CDR3 bases: TGTGCCAGCAGCGCTAGTAGACTCTCTAGCACAGATACGCAGTATTTT. It codes for CASSASRLSSTDTQYF.

The chain combines TRBV28 with TRBJ2-3; TRBD2 matches at 10 bases. The CDR3 is 14 residues long. V trimming: 8 bases; J trimming: 6 bases; junction bases outside the gene matches: 8. Germline V gives CDR1 MDHEN, CDR2 SYDVKM. In DNA form, the CDR3 reads TGTGCCAGCTTTTCTAGCGGGAGAGGGGATACGCAGTATTTT. This encodes CASFSSGRGDTQYF.

This clone was observed a few times. The V call is TRBV7-2, the J call TRBJ2-5; weak D call: TRBD2 (5 bases). This CDR3 contains 13 residues. The germline gives CDR1 SGHTA, CDR2 FQGNSA. Trimming took 1 base from V and 5 from J, leaving 8 bases between them. As DNA, the CDR3 is TGTGCCAGCAGCTTAGACCCGGGGGAGACCCAGTACTTC. This gives the protein CASSLDPGETQYF.

V usage is TRBV4-2 and J usage is TRBJ2-1; 8 positions agree with TRBD1. The germline gives CDR1 LGHNA, CDR2 YNFKEQ. V lost 0 bases to trimming and J lost 13 bases; unmatched junction nucleotides: 17. This CDR3 spans 17 amino acids. The CDR3 region has the DNA TGTGCCAGCAGCCAAGAGTTCGGACAGGGAACGCCGGATTTACAGTTCTTC. This gives the protein CASSQEFGQGTPDLQFF.

V usage is TRBV4-3 and J usage is TRBJ2-3, with TRBD2 matching over 7 bases. CDR3 size: 15 residues. The germline V gene has CDR1 LGHNA and CDR2 YSLEER. After removal of 5 bases from V and 2 bases from J, the junction contained 7 bases not matched to a gene. The CDR3 reads CASSYLSGYTDTQYF. DNA for the CDR3: TGCGCCAGCAGCTATCTTAGCGGGTACACAGATACGCAGTATTTT.